The entry below describes one T cell receptor beta chain. The antigen remains undetermined. Preparation of the TCRbeta library involved a method that used unique molecular identifiers. TCRdb re-analysed the PCR reads in MiXCR, keeping a single row per CDR3 protein. Among a few hundred thousand distinct CDR3 sequences listed, around 46% were seen once. Trimming removed 5 bases from V and 2 bases from J; junction bases left unmatched: 3. The CDR3 totals 13 residues. Germline CDR1 is LNHDA and CDR2 is SQIVND (reference sequence). These data originate in a study of T-cell reconstitution after alpha-beta-depleted transplantation in children. Study results and limitations: There were reportedly several hundred expanded graft clones from which alpha-beta T cells came about two months after transplant.

Source: PBMCs, taken before TCRalphabeta/CD19-depleted stem cell transplant. The chain couples TRBV19 to TRBJ2-7, with 7 bases lining up with TRBD1. The clonotype was recovered from a girl aged 2-9 years with aplastic anemia, due to receive a stem cell transplant. In DNA form, the CDR3 reads TGTGCCAGTAGTTGGGACAGCACCTACGAGCAGTACTTC. Protein: CASSWDSTYEQYF.